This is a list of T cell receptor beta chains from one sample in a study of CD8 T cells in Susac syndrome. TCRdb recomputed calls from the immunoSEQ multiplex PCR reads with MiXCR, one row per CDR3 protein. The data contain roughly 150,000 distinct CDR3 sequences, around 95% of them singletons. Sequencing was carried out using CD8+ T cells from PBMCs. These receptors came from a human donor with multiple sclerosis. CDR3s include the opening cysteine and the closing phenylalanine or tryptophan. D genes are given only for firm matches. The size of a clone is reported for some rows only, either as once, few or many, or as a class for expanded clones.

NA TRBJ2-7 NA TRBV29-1 TGCAGCGTTGGGGGTTACGAGCAGTACTTC CSVGGYEQYF
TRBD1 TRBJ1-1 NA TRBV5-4 TGTGCCAGCAGCCTCAGAGCAGGGGGCTTGGTATTGAACACTGAAGCTTTCTTT CASSLRAGGLVLNTEAFF
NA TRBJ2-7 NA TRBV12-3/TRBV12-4 TGTGCCAGCAGACGGGACACCTCCTACGAGCAGTACTTC CASRRDTSYEQYF
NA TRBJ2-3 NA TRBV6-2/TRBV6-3 TGTGCCAGCACCCCCAACAGCCGCACAGATACGCAGTATTTT CASTPNSRTDTQYF
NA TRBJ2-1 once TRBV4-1 TGCGCCAGCAGCCAAGCAGGGATTGGTGAGCAGTTCTTC CASSQAGIGEQFF
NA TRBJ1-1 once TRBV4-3 TGCGCCAGCAGCCAAGATCGGACGGCCGTCGCGCGCGCTTTCTTT CASSQDRTAVARAFF
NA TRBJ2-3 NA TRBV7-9 TGTGCCAGCAGCCTCCTGCTTGCGGGGCTAGCAGATACGCAGTATTTT CASSLLLAGLADTQYF
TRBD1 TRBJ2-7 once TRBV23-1 TGCGCCAGCAGTCACTCGGCGGCGACAGGGGGTTCCTACGAGCAGTACTTC CASSHSAATGGSYEQYF
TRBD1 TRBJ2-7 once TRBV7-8 TGTGCCAGCAGCTTAGAAAGGGGACAGGGTCCCTACGAGCAGTACTTC CASSLERGQGPYEQYF
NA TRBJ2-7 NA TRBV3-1 TGTGCCAGCAGCCACGGGATAGTCTACGAGCAGTACTTC CASSHGIVYEQYF
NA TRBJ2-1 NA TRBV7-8 TGTGCCAGCAGCTTAGGAGCCGGCGACAATGAGCAGTTCTTC CASSLGAGDNEQFF
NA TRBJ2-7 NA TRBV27 TGTGCCAGCAGTTTAGATGGGGTTGGCTACGAGCAGTACTTC CASSLDGVGYEQYF
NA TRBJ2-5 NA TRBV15 TGTGCCACCGCCAGTCTAGCGCCAGAGACCCAGTACTTC CATASLAPETQYF
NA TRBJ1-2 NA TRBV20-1 TGCAGTGCTAGAGATCTTGAGCAGGGGCGCTACTATGGCTACACCTTC CSARDLEQGRYYGYTF
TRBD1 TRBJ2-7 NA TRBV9 TGTGCCAGCAGTATCGGGACAGGGGCCTACGAGCAGTACTTC CASSIGTGAYEQYF
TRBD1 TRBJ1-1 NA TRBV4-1 TGCGCCAGCAGCCAAAGGACAGGGCCGGCCACTGAAGCTTTCTTT CASSQRTGPATEAFF
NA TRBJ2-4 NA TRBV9 TGTGCCAGCAGCGGAAGGACAGAAAAAAACATTCAGTACTTC CASSGRTEKNIQYF
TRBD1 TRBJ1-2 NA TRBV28 TGTGCCAGCAGTTTATCCCGGGGACAGGGGGCGCAGAGCTACACCTTC CASSLSRGQGAQSYTF
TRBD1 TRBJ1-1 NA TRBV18 TGTGCCAGCTCACCACGACAGGGGAACACTGAAGCTTTCTTT CASSPRQGNTEAFF
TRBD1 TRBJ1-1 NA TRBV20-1 TGCAGTGCTAGTGACAGGGTCGGAAACACTGAAGCTTTCTTT CSASDRVGNTEAFF
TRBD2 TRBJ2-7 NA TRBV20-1 TGCAGTGCTAGAGAGCGGCTCGGACTAGAGGGCTACGAGCAGTACTTC CSARERLGLEGYEQYF
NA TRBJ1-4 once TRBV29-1 TGCAGCGGGACCGACAGGATTGGGGAAAAACTGTTTTTT CSGTDRIGEKLFF
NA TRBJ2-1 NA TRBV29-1 TGCAGCGTTGAAGGATTCGGGCGGGGCTCCTACAATGAGCAGTTCTTC CSVEGFGRGSYNEQFF
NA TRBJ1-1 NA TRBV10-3 TGTGCCATCAGGCTCACAGGGACGGGCACTGAAGCTTTCTTT CAIRLTGTGTEAFF
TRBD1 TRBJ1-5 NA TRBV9 TGTGCCAGCAGCGTATTCCCGACAGGGCTGTCACCCCCATATAGCAATCAGCCCCAGCATTTT CASSVFPTGLSPPYSNQPQHF
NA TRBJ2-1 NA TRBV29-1 TGCAGCGCTGTGCGGGACACCCACAATGAGCAGTTCTTC CSAVRDTHNEQFF
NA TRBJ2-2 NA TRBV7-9 TGTGCCAGCAGCTCGAAGCAGGGTTCCGGGGAGCTGTTTTTT CASSSKQGSGELFF
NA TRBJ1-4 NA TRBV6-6 TGTGCCAGCAGCTCTACGAGGGCAACTAATGAAAAACTGTTTTTT CASSSTRATNEKLFF
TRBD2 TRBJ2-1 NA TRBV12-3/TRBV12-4 TGTGCCAGCAGCCTCCTCGGGACTAGCGGAGAAGAGCAGTTCTTC CASSLLGTSGEEQFF
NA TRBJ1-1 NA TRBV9 TGTGCCAGCAGCGTAGCGGTCGCCACTGAAGCTTTCTTT CASSVAVATEAFF
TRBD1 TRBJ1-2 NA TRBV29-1 TGCAGCGTTGGGACAGGGGGCTCTGGCTACACCTTC CSVGTGGSGYTF
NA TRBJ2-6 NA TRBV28 TGTGCCAGCAGTCCCCGGCGGGCCGGCGACGCTGGGGCCAACGTCCTGACTTTC CASSPRRAGDAGANVLTF
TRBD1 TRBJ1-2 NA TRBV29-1 TGCAGCGTGGGGGACAGGAGTAAGGATGGCTACACCTTC CSVGDRSKDGYTF
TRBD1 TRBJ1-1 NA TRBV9 TGTGCCAGCAGCGTACGACAGGGCCTGGAAGCTTTCTTT CASSVRQGLEAFF
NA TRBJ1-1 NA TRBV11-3 TGTGCCAGCAGCACCTCTCCAGGGGACACTGAAGCTTTCTTT CASSTSPGDTEAFF
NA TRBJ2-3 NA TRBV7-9 TGTGCCAGCAGCTTAGGGTCCGCGGCCCTGACCACAGATACGCAGTATTTT CASSLGSAALTTDTQYF
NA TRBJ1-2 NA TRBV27 TGTGCCAGCGGGTCAGGTTCCGGGTATGGCTACACCTTC CASGSGSGYGYTF
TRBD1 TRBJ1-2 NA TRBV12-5 TGTGCTAGTGGTTTCCCCGGGACAGGGGACGGCTACACCTTC CASGFPGTGDGYTF
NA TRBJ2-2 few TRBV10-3 TGTGCCATCAGGGAGGACTTGTCCACCGGGGAGCTGTTTTTT CAIREDLSTGELFF
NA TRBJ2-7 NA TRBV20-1 TGCAGTGCTATACAGGGTCGGGAGCAGTACTTC CSAIQGREQYF
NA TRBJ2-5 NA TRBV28 TGTGCCAGCAGCCGGCTGGCCGACAAGCAAGAGACCCAGTACTTC CASSRLADKQETQYF
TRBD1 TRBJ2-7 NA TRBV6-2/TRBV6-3 TGTGCCAGCGCCCCAAACAGGGGGAACTCCTACGAGCAGTACTTC CASAPNRGNSYEQYF
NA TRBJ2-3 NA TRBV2 TGTGCCCGGACGACAGATACGCAGTATTTT CARTTDTQYF
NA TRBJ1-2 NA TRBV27 TGTGCCAGCAGTTTATCGAGGGGGGACTATGGCTACACCTTC CASSLSRGDYGYTF
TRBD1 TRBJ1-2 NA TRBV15 TGTGCCACCAGCGATCCGTGGGACAGGGAATATGGCTACACCTTC CATSDPWDREYGYTF
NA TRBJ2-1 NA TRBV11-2 TGTGCCAGCACCGAGGGGGGAGATGAGCAGTTCTTC CASTEGGDEQFF
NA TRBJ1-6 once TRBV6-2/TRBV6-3 TGTGCCAGCAGCCTTTTTCGTTCACCCCTCCACTTT CASSLFRSPLHF
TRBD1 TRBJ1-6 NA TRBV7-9 TGTGCCAGCAGACCGGACAGGGCGTACTCACCCCTCCACTTT CASRPDRAYSPLHF
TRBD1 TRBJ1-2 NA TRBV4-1 TGCGCCAGCAGCCAGTTACAGGGGGACTGGGACTATGGCTACACCTTC CASSQLQGDWDYGYTF
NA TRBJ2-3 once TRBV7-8 TGTGCCAGCACCCTAGGGGGGTGGGGGAGGTCAGCAGATACGCAGTATTTT CASTLGGWGRSADTQYF
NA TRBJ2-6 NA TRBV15 TGTGCCACCAGCAGAGATCAAGGCTCTGGGGCCAACGTCCTGACTTTC CATSRDQGSGANVLTF
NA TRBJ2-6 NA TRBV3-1 TGTGCCAGCAGCCAAGATTTGTCCTCTGGGGCCAACGTCCTGACTTTC CASSQDLSSGANVLTF
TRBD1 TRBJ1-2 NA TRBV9 TGTGCCAGCAGCGTATCAGGGGGGTATGGCTACACCTTC CASSVSGGYGYTF
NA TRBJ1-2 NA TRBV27 TGTGCCAGCAGTGGGGCCGGGACCACCTATGGCTACACCTTC CASSGAGTTYGYTF
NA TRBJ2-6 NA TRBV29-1 TGCAGCGTTGATTTCCAGGGTCGGTCTGGGGCCAACGTCCTGACTTTC CSVDFQGRSGANVLTF